A single sample is the source of the 13 T cell receptor beta chains below, sequenced in a study of Graves' ophthalmopathy and Graves' hyperthyroidism. From RNA, the CDR3 regions of TCR beta chains were amplified and sequenced. Following a first-round RT-PCR that used HTBI primers, a second-round multiplex PCR was carried out. TCRdb reprocessed the multiplex PCR reads with MiXCR, giving one entry per CDR3 protein. Altogether 300,000 to 500,000 distinct CDR3 sequences are present, just over 15% being singletons, with the ten largest covering approximately 7%. The sample comprised peripheral blood. These receptors originate from a woman younger than 30 with stable Graves' hyperthyroidism.

This clonotype has a count of ten or more. The chain has TRBV12-3 or TRBV12-4 and TRBJ1-5, with 8 bases lining up with TRBD1. The CDR3 is 17 residues long. V was clipped by 3 bases and J by 0 bases; unmatched bases: 7. The CDR3: CASSFRDRTYSNQPQHF. The CDR3 DNA reads TGTGCCAGCAGTTTCCGGGACAGGACTTATAGCAATCAGCCCCAGCATTTT.

This clonotype has ten or more counts. This rearrangement joins TRBV20-1 to TRBJ1-2; possible D gene TRBD1, 5 bases. Germline V lookup: CDR1 DFQATT, CDR2 SNEGSKA (reference sequence). Trimming cost V 3 bases and J 5 bases, with 13 bases left between them. The CDR3 totals 13 residues. The CDR3 loop is CSASLGAGYGYTF. The CDR3 nucleotides read TGCAGTGCTAGCCTTGGGGCGGGGTATGGCTACACCTTC.

This clonotype was seen once. The rearrangement joins TRBV2 to TRBJ2-7, with TRBD1 matching 9 bases. With 5 bases clipped from V and 7 bases from J, the junction kept 12 bases outside the gene matches. CDR1 is SNHLY, CDR2 FYNNEI, per germline. CDR3 length equals 15 residues. CDR3 sequence reads: CASSHPGQGTREQYF. The CDR3 DNA is TGTGCCAGCAGTCACCCGGGACAGGGCACTCGGGAGCAGTACTTC.

This clonotype was detected ten times or more. This rearrangement joins TRBV27 to TRBJ2-5; 9 bases are shared with TRBD1. With V trimmed by 5 bases and J by 4 bases, 5 bases remained unmatched. Germline-derived CDR1 and CDR2 are MNHEY and SMNVEV (reference sequence). This CDR3 is built from 14 residues. The CDR3 DNA sequence: TGTGCCAGCAGTCCCTGGACAGGGGTAGAGACCCAGTACTTC. Protein sequence: CASSPWTGVETQYF.

This clonotype was seen repeatedly, ten times or more. The chain carries TRBV12-3 or TRBV12-4 and TRBJ1-5; possibly TRBD1 for D (5 bases). V was trimmed by 8 bases and J by 0 bases, leaving 11 bases between them. The CDR3 consists of 14 residues. CDR3 nucleotide sequence: TGTGCCAGCTCGGGACGGAATAGCAATCAGCCCCAGCATTTT. It codes for CASSGRNSNQPQHF.

This clonotype was counted many times. The CDR3 bases are TGTGCCAGCAGTCTACAGTATCTGAACACTGAAGCTTTCTTT. Residues: CASSLQYLNTEAFF. The rearrangement links TRBV6-2 or TRBV6-3 to TRBJ1-1; no definite D call. CDR3 length: 14 amino acids. Germline CDR1 reads MNHEY; CDR2 reads SVGEGT. V dropped 5 bases and J dropped 0 bases, with 10 bases sitting between them.

This clonotype appeared many times. The chain combines TRBV9 with TRBJ2-7, with D perhaps TRBD2 (7 bases). Germline-derived CDR1 and CDR2 are SGDLS and YYNGEE. CDR3 length: 15 amino acids. Trimming shortened V by 0 bases and J by 2 bases, and 12 bases separated the two germline ends. CDR3 nucleotides: TGTGCCAGCAGCGTAGGTGGGGGGGCCGCCTACGAGCAGTACTTC. Amino acids: CASSVGGGAAYEQYF.

There are a few counts of this clonotype. Being one base from a much bigger clone, this may be a read error. The V and J genes are TRBV28 and TRBJ2-5; D uncertain. Germline CDR1 reads MDHEN; CDR2 reads SYDVKM. V lost 11 bases to trimming and J lost 5 bases, with 15 bases between them. The CDR3 runs 12 residues. CDR3 DNA: TGTGCCGGCACTGGGTCCGGGGAGACCCAGTACTTC. Amino acid sequence: CAGTGSGETQYF.

At least ten counts were recorded for this clonotype. The chain has TRBV7-2 and TRBJ2-7; 10 nucleotides agree with TRBD2. This CDR3 has 15 amino acids. The V and J ends lost 1 base and 7 bases, in that order; junction bases with no gene match: 7. CDR1 and CDR2 from the germline V gene are SGHTA and FQGNSA. CDR3 nucleotide sequence: TGTGCCAGCAGCTTAGGAGCAGCGGGGGGGCGTGAGCAGTACTTC. Translating gives CASSLGAAGGREQYF.

This clonotype was picked up many times. The J gene is TRBJ1-1, the V gene TRBV19; no clear D gene. V was shortened by 1 base and J by 1 base, with 4 bases between the two germline ends. This CDR3 contains 13 residues. CDR1 and CDR2 (germline): LNHDA, SQIVND (reference sequence). Written as DNA, the CDR3 is TGTGCCAGTAGTATAGTCCCGAACACTGAAGCTTTCTTT. Its translation: CASSIVPNTEAFF.

This clonotype was counted ten times or more. The genes are TRBV6-5 and TRBJ2-2; 7 positions match TRBD2. The CDR3 has 16 residues. J was trimmed by 0 bases and V by 3 bases; bases with no gene match: 4. Germline V gene sequence: CDR1 MNHEY, CDR2 SVGAGI. The CDR3 reads CASSYRGGANTGELFF. The CDR3 DNA sequence: TGTGCCAGCAGTTATCGTGGGGGGGCGAACACCGGGGAGCTGTTTTTT.

This clonotype has a count of ten or more. The chain joins TRBV9 to TRBJ1-1; D gene unclear. There are 14 residues in the CDR3. In germline, CDR1 is SGDLS, CDR2 YYNGEE. V was shortened by 4 bases and J by 5 bases, with 15 bases between the two germline ends. CDR3 in DNA: TGTGCCAGCAGCCCCTCCTCCAAAGGAACTGAAGCTTTCTTT. Its protein product is CASSPSSKGTEAFF.

Many counts were recorded for this clonotype. This chain connects TRBV19 to TRBJ1-1; 7 bases are a match to TRBD1. Germline CDR1 reads LNHDA; CDR2 reads SQIVND (reference sequence). The CDR3 has 15 residues. Trimming at V came to 3 bases and at J to 4 bases, leaving 8 bases not matched to a gene. For the CDR3, the DNA is TGTGCCAGTAGTATCAAGGGGGCGCAGGGCACTGAAGCTTTCTTT. This codes for CASSIKGAQGTEAFF.